This T cell receptor beta chain was recorded in a study of early T cells in non-severe SARS-CoV-2 infection. Germline loops: CDR1 SEHNR, CDR2 FQNEAQ (reference sequence). There are 17 residues in the CDR3. V was trimmed by 5 bases and J by 7 bases, leaving 24 bases between them. TCRdb redid the calling of the 5' RACE reads with MiXCR, one entry per CDR3 protein. This table has 74,000 or so distinct CDR3 sequences, roughly 11% appearing once. Material for sequencing was whole blood. The chain links TRBV7-9 to TRBJ2-1, with D tentatively TRBD1 or TRBD2 (5 bases each). The sequence derives from an adult who was a healthcare worker with PCR-confirmed SARS-CoV-2 infection or an uninfected control (not recorded which). This chain's CDR3 is CASSRPPGQRLGNEQFF. DNA for the CDR3: TGTGCCAGCAGCCGGCCCCCGGGGCAGCGCCTGGGTAATGAGCAGTTCTTC.